The 6 T cell receptor beta chains presented below share a single source sample, sequenced in a study of tumor-infiltrating lymphocytes in primary liver carcinoma. For each extraction, RNA and DNA were obtained together from about 19-30 mg of unsorted bulk tissue. A primer matching the constant region was used to make TCR beta cDNA from 500 to 650 ng of total RNA. Slightly modified ARM-PCR served as the procedure for the TCR beta libraries. These libraries came from three rounds of nested multiplex PCR. It was with TRBV1-TRBV30 forward primers and a C-beta reverse primer that the first two PCR rounds were run, at about 9 cycles each. TCRdb processed the multiplex PCR reads anew with MiXCR; each CDR3 protein has one entry. The sample lists 85,000 to 100,000 distinct CDR3 sequences; 55% to 75% were seen once. Sequencing was carried out using tumor-adjacent normal liver tissue. These receptors were obtained from a middle-aged man with primary liver carcinoma and hepatitis B virus infection.

About this clonotype: A much more abundant neighbour one base away suggests this may be a read error. The gene calls are TRBV12-3 or TRBV12-4 and TRBJ1-4; D is unclear. Trimming left V 7 bases short and J 8 bases short, with 17 bases between. The CDR3 sequence is 14 residues long. For the CDR3, the DNA is TGTGCCAGCATTCTCGGGAGGATTGACGAAAAACTGTTTTTT. It specifies CASILGRIDEKLFF.

This clonotype was seen ten or more times. The chain carries TRBV4-1 and TRBJ2-7; D call uncertain. From germline, CDR1 is MGHRA and CDR2 YSYEKL. The germline V and J ends were trimmed by 0 bases and 0 bases, with 9 bases remaining between them. The CDR3 has 15 residues. This CDR3 is CASSQDHGASYEQYF. Here the CDR3 DNA reads TGCGCCAGCAGCCAAGATCATGGCGCCTCCTACGAGCAGTACTTC.

Of note for this clonotype: As the CDR3 is not closed by the conserved phenylalanine or tryptophan, this likely results from a read error. The rearrangement joins TRBV10-3 to TRBJ2-3; 10 bases line up with TRBD2. Per germline, CDR1 ENHRY and CDR2 SYGVKD. CDR3 length equals 19 residues. The CDR3 here is CAISEGGAGGQRGTDTQYL. The CDR3 region has the DNA TGTGCCATAAGTGAAGGAGGAGCGGGAGGGCAACGGGGCACAGATACGCAGTATCTT.

The CDR3 sequence: CASSLASGGSRQETQYF. The CDR3 nucleotides are TGTGCCAGCAGCTTAGCCAGCGGGGGTAGTCGGCAAGAGACCCAGTACTTC. The rearrangement joins TRBV11-2 to TRBJ2-5, with 8 bases lining up with TRBD2. With V trimmed by 1 base and J by 2 bases, 9 bases remained unmatched. The CDR3 extends over 17 amino acids. CDR1 and CDR2 from the germline V gene are SGHAT and FQNNGV.

The V call is TRBV5-1, the J call TRBJ2-7; 7 positions match TRBD1. The V segment lost 0 bases and the J segment 3 bases; nucleotides outside the gene matches: 3. CDR3 length: 14 amino acids. Germline CDR1 SGHRS, CDR2 YFSETQ. The CDR3 spells CASSLARGLYEQYF. Here the CDR3 DNA reads TGCGCCAGCAGCTTGGCTAGGGGGCTCTACGAGCAGTACTTC.

With respect to this clonotype: Possible read error: a much larger clone is one base away. The V call is TRBV5-6, the J call TRBJ2-7, with 8 nucleotides matching TRBD2. This CDR3 is built from 15 residues. Looked up from germline, CDR1 is SGHDT and CDR2 is YYEEEE. With V trimmed by 0 bases and J by 0 bases, 2 bases remained unmatched. CDR3 region: CASSLETSDSYEQYF. The CDR3 region has the DNA TGTGCCAGCAGCTTGGAGACTAGCGACTCCTACGAGCAGTACTTC.